This TCR beta chain was sequenced for a study of blood T cells in healthy people across ages. Next came a second PCR, run for about 7 to 12 cycles, which used a sample-barcoded 5' primer along with a J-beta primer mix. TCRdb reprocessed the 5' RACE reads with MiXCR, giving one entry per CDR3 protein. In the table there are hundreds of thousands of distinct CDR3 sequences, 58% of which are singletons. Input material: blood. The source is a man aged 30-40 years in good health.

The CDR3 nucleotides are TGTGCCAGCAGAAGGGACAACTCGAACACTGAAGCTTTCTTT. Encoded protein: CASRRDNSNTEAFF. The J gene is TRBJ1-1, the V gene TRBV2; D possibly corresponds to TRBD1 (6 bases). CDR1 SNHLY and CDR2 FYNNEI come from the germline V gene. The germline V and J ends were trimmed by 6 bases and 1 base, with 12 bases remaining between them. This CDR3 is built from 14 residues.